The clone carrying this T cell receptor (beta chain) has just a few counts. What it binds is unknown. The sample carries other DNA sequences with the same CDR3. V gave up 6 bases and J gave up 0 bases, with 9 bases separating them. CDR3 length equals 13 residues. CDR1 and CDR2 from the germline V gene are LNHDA and SQIVND (reference sequence). These data come from a study of cytomegalovirus exposure and HLA in healthy donors. On the study more broadly: A prior study identified some 100 million unique TCR beta sequences from about 180 million T cells. General study findings and limits: A missense variant in DCLRE1C was later tied to TCR beta V- and J-gene trimming. When presence/absence was analysed, sequencing depth was taken to be roughly uniform across donors.

PCR was performed using 60 Vbeta and 13 Jbeta primers. Produced via immunoSEQ multiplex PCR; TCRdb's table is partial and in-frame only. The table shows some 130,000 clones, with over 50% occurring only once. What was sequenced was PBMCs. The clonotype originates from a human donor in good health. The chain has TRBV19 and TRBJ2-7; TRBD1 might be the D (5 bases). The CDR3 DNA sequence: TGTGCCAGTAGCACGCAGGGCTCCTACGAGCAGTACTTC. Translation gives CASSTQGSYEQYF.